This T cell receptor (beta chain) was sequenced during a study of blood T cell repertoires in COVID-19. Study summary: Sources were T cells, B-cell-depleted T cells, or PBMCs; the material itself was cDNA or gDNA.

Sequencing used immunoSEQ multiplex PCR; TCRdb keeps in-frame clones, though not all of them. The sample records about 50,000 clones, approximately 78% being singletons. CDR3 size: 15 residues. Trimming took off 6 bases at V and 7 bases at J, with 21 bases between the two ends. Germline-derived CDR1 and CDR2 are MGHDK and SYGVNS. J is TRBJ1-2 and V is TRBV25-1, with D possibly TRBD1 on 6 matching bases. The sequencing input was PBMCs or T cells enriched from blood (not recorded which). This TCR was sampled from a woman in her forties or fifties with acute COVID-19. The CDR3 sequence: CASSHSHRATRGYTF. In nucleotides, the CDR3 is TGTGCCAGCAGCCACAGCCACAGGGCGACCCGTGGCTACACCTTC.